The rows below give T cell receptor beta chains drawn from one sample of a study of cytomegalovirus exposure and HLA in healthy donors. Sequencing was performed with immunoSEQ multiplex PCR; in TCRdb, only in-frame clones are kept and a portion is missing. This table holds more than 75,000 clones, 75% to 90% found once. The sample comprised PBMCs. These receptors all stem from a man younger than 35 in good health and CMV-seronegative. Both conserved end residues are part of each CDR3. Fields, in order: CDR3 protein, CDR3 DNA, clone size, D gene, V gene, J gene. D genes are given only for firm matches. The listing skips clone size in some rows; elsewhere it reads once, few, many or a size class.

CDR3aa: CASSALLGTAEEQYF
CDR3nt: TGTGCCAGCAGCGCCCTACTAGGAACGGCGGAAGAGCAGTACTTC
abundance: -
d_gene: -
v_gene: TRBV7-3
j_gene: TRBJ2-7

CDR3aa: CASSQEDRGVRRVLFF
CDR3nt: TGCGCCAGCAGCCAAGAGGACAGGGGTGTTCGGCGGGTGCTGTTTTTT
abundance: -
d_gene: TRBD1
v_gene: TRBV4-3
j_gene: TRBJ1-4

CDR3aa: CASSHQTGISGANVLTF
CDR3nt: TGCGCCAGCAGCCACCAGACAGGGATCTCTGGGGCCAACGTCCTGACTTTC
abundance: -
d_gene: TRBD1
v_gene: TRBV4-3
j_gene: TRBJ2-6

CDR3aa: CAISASGDRGRNEQFF
CDR3nt: TGTGCCATCAGTGCCAGCGGGGACAGGGGCAGGAATGAGCAGTTCTTC
abundance: -
d_gene: TRBD1
v_gene: TRBV10-3
j_gene: TRBJ2-1

CDR3aa: CASSPAGDAYLEQYF
CDR3nt: TGTGCCAGCAGCCCAGCGGGAGACGCCTACTTAGAGCAGTACTTC
abundance: -
d_gene: TRBD2
v_gene: TRBV7-2
j_gene: TRBJ2-7

CDR3aa: CSATGQGYEQYF
CDR3nt: TGCAGCGCGACGGGACAGGGCTACGAGCAGTACTTC
abundance: -
d_gene: TRBD1
v_gene: TRBV29-1
j_gene: TRBJ2-7

CDR3aa: CASSFPGTTTDTQYF
CDR3nt: TGTGCCAGCAGCTTCCCGGGAACAACCACAGATACGCAGTATTTT
abundance: few
d_gene: -
v_gene: TRBV7-2
j_gene: TRBJ2-3

CDR3aa: CASSSLAASTDTQYF
CDR3nt: TGTGCCAGCAGTTCCCTAGCGGCTAGCACAGATACGCAGTATTTT
abundance: -
d_gene: TRBD2
v_gene: TRBV6-6
j_gene: TRBJ2-3

CDR3aa: CASSLARRGYEQYF
CDR3nt: TGTGCCAGCAGCTTAGCTCGCCGGGGATACGAGCAGTACTTC
abundance: -
d_gene: -
v_gene: TRBV7-6
j_gene: TRBJ2-7

CDR3aa: CASSPGGSGANVLTF
CDR3nt: TGTGCCAGCAGCCCAGGGGGCTCTGGGGCCAACGTCCTGACTTTC
abundance: few
d_gene: TRBD1
v_gene: TRBV6-5
j_gene: TRBJ2-6

CDR3aa: CAISDVSGPHNEQFF
CDR3nt: TGTGCCATCAGTGATGTGAGCGGCCCTCACAATGAGCAGTTCTTC
abundance: -
d_gene: -
v_gene: TRBV10-3
j_gene: TRBJ2-1

CDR3aa: CATSRDITGNPNTGELFF
CDR3nt: TGTGCCACCAGCAGAGATATAACAGGCAACCCGAACACCGGGGAGCTGTTTTTT
abundance: once
d_gene: -
v_gene: TRBV15
j_gene: TRBJ2-2

CDR3aa: CASSLASRVTDTQYF
CDR3nt: TGTGCCAGCAGCTTAGCAAGCAGGGTAACAGATACGCAGTATTTT
abundance: few
d_gene: -
v_gene: TRBV7-8
j_gene: TRBJ2-3

CDR3aa: CASSLTRTGRTEAFF
CDR3nt: TGTGCCAGCAGCCTTACTCGGACAGGGCGGACTGAAGCTTTCTTT
abundance: -
d_gene: TRBD1
v_gene: TRBV7-2
j_gene: TRBJ1-1

CDR3aa: CASSNRGEEKLFF
CDR3nt: TGTGCCAGCAGCAACAGGGGGGAAGAAAAACTGTTTTTT
abundance: -
d_gene: TRBD1
v_gene: TRBV6-5
j_gene: TRBJ1-4

CDR3aa: CASNSFNEQFF
CDR3nt: TGTGCCAGCAACAGCTTCAATGAGCAGTTCTTC
abundance: once
d_gene: -
v_gene: TRBV11-2
j_gene: TRBJ2-1

CDR3aa: CASSGRPGTSGRGDTGELFF
CDR3nt: TGTGCCAGCAGCGGGCGACCTGGGACTAGCGGGAGGGGGGACACCGGGGAGCTGTTTTTT
abundance: -
d_gene: -
v_gene: TRBV21-1
j_gene: TRBJ2-2

CDR3aa: CASNPPRGRGDSPLHF
CDR3nt: TGTGCCAGCAACCCCCCCCGCGGGAGGGGTGATTCACCCCTCCACTTT
abundance: -
d_gene: -
v_gene: TRBV28
j_gene: TRBJ1-6

CDR3aa: CASTYGTSYEQYF
CDR3nt: TGTGCCAGCACATATGGGACTTCCTACGAGCAGTACTTC
abundance: -
d_gene: -
v_gene: TRBV28
j_gene: TRBJ2-7

CDR3aa: CASSLIDRTSGEQYF
CDR3nt: TGTGCCAGCAGCTTGATAGACAGGACCTCCGGCGAGCAGTACTTC
abundance: -
d_gene: -
v_gene: TRBV5-4
j_gene: TRBJ2-7

CDR3aa: CASSEYPGLRVEQYF
CDR3nt: TGTGCCAGCAGTGAATACCCGGGACTTAGAGTTGAGCAGTACTTC
abundance: -
d_gene: -
v_gene: TRBV25-1
j_gene: TRBJ2-7

CDR3aa: CASSQGTGRANEQFF
CDR3nt: TGTGCCAGCAGCCAAGGGACAGGGCGCGCCAATGAGCAGTTCTTC
abundance: -
d_gene: TRBD1
v_gene: TRBV11-3
j_gene: TRBJ2-1

CDR3aa: CASSLADSSYTF
CDR3nt: TGTGCCAGCAGCTTGGCGGACAGCAGCTACACCTTC
abundance: -
d_gene: -
v_gene: TRBV5-4
j_gene: TRBJ1-2

CDR3aa: CASSLPPRGYTF
CDR3nt: TGTGCCAGCAGTTTACCCCCGAGAGGCTACACCTTC
abundance: -
d_gene: -
v_gene: TRBV28
j_gene: TRBJ1-2

CDR3aa: CASSQEPRFQGYEQYF
CDR3nt: TGTGCCAGCAGCCAAGAACCAAGATTCCAGGGCTACGAGCAGTACTTC
abundance: -
d_gene: -
v_gene: TRBV4-2
j_gene: TRBJ2-7

CDR3aa: CASSPHLSQPQHF
CDR3nt: TGCGCCAGCAGCCCCCACTTGAGTCAGCCCCAGCATTTT
abundance: -
d_gene: -
v_gene: TRBV4-3
j_gene: TRBJ1-5

CDR3aa: CASSLGGGRAANEQFF
CDR3nt: TGTGCCAGCAGTTTAGGGGGGGGGAGAGCCGCCAATGAGCAGTTCTTC
abundance: -
d_gene: TRBD2
v_gene: TRBV27
j_gene: TRBJ2-1

CDR3aa: CASSPRGTSGRGWETQYF
CDR3nt: TGCGCCAGCAGCCCCCGAGGGACTAGCGGGAGGGGGTGGGAGACCCAGTACTTC
abundance: -
d_gene: TRBD2
v_gene: TRBV4-1
j_gene: TRBJ2-5

CDR3aa: CASSQMALAGKETQYF
CDR3nt: TGCGCCAGCAGCCAGATGGCATTAGCGGGAAAAGAGACCCAGTACTTC
abundance: -
d_gene: TRBD2
v_gene: TRBV4-1
j_gene: TRBJ2-5

CDR3aa: CASSLYGGATSGRGEQFF
CDR3nt: TGTGCCAGCAGTTTATATGGGGGGGCGACTAGCGGGAGGGGTGAGCAGTTCTTC
abundance: -
d_gene: TRBD2
v_gene: TRBV7-2
j_gene: TRBJ2-1

CDR3aa: CAISELTRTLYEQYF
CDR3nt: TGTGCCATCAGTGAGCTTACCAGAACCCTTTACGAGCAGTACTTC
abundance: once
d_gene: -
v_gene: TRBV10-3
j_gene: TRBJ2-7

CDR3aa: CASSPPPVRDTQYF
CDR3nt: TGTGCCAGCTCACCACCCCCCGTGCGGGATACGCAGTATTTT
abundance: -
d_gene: -
v_gene: TRBV18
j_gene: TRBJ2-3

CDR3aa: CASRGSGDQPQHF
CDR3nt: TGTGCCAGCAGAGGGAGCGGGGATCAGCCCCAGCATTTT
abundance: -
d_gene: -
v_gene: TRBV2
j_gene: TRBJ1-5

CDR3aa: CACYSGASYEQYF
CDR3nt: TGTGCCTGCTATTCAGGGGCGTCCTACGAGCAGTACTTC
abundance: -
d_gene: -
v_gene: TRBV30
j_gene: TRBJ2-7

CDR3aa: CASETGPEAFF
CDR3nt: TGTGCCAGTGAGACAGGGCCTGAAGCTTTCTTT
abundance: -
d_gene: TRBD1
v_gene: TRBV28
j_gene: TRBJ1-1

CDR3aa: CASSLGGTSTPYEQYF
CDR3nt: TGCGCCAGCAGCTTGGGAGGGACTAGCACACCCTACGAGCAGTACTTC
abundance: -
d_gene: TRBD2
v_gene: TRBV5-1
j_gene: TRBJ2-7

CDR3aa: CASSLRTDPYQETQYF
CDR3nt: TGTGCCAGCAGTCTAAGGACAGATCCTTACCAAGAGACCCAGTACTTC
abundance: -
d_gene: -
v_gene: TRBV2
j_gene: TRBJ2-5

CDR3aa: CASSVGQMNTEAFF
CDR3nt: TGTGCCAGCAGCGTGGGACAGATGAACACTGAAGCTTTCTTT
abundance: -
d_gene: TRBD1
v_gene: TRBV6-1
j_gene: TRBJ1-1

CDR3aa: CASAPPGGTEAFF
CDR3nt: TGTGCCAGCGCCCCCCCTGGGGGGACTGAAGCTTTCTTT
abundance: -
d_gene: -
v_gene: TRBV28
j_gene: TRBJ1-1

CDR3aa: CASSFRLAGGNNEQFF
CDR3nt: TGTGCCAGCAGCTTCCGGCTAGCGGGAGGTAACAATGAGCAGTTCTTC
abundance: -
d_gene: TRBD2
v_gene: TRBV11-1
j_gene: TRBJ2-1

CDR3aa: CASSLADRHNQPQHF
CDR3nt: TGTGCCAGCAGCTTGGCCGACAGACACAATCAGCCCCAGCATTTT
abundance: -
d_gene: -
v_gene: TRBV5-5
j_gene: TRBJ1-5

CDR3aa: CASSLAATGELFF
CDR3nt: TGTGCCAGCAGTTTAGCGGCCACCGGGGAGCTGTTTTTT
abundance: -
d_gene: -
v_gene: TRBV6-4
j_gene: TRBJ2-2

CDR3aa: CASSGRAGSRNEQFF
CDR3nt: TGTGCCAGCAGCGGCAGGGCCGGGAGTAGGAATGAGCAGTTCTTC
abundance: -
d_gene: -
v_gene: TRBV6-5
j_gene: TRBJ2-1

CDR3aa: CASSSYFGQGANTGELFF
CDR3nt: TGTGCCAGCAGTTCCTACTTTGGACAGGGCGCGAACACCGGGGAGCTGTTTTTT
abundance: -
d_gene: TRBD1
v_gene: TRBV28
j_gene: TRBJ2-2

CDR3aa: CASGGGVSDYGYTF
CDR3nt: TGTGCCAGCGGCGGGGGGGTCTCCGACTATGGCTACACCTTC
abundance: -
d_gene: -
v_gene: TRBV2
j_gene: TRBJ1-2

CDR3aa: CASSTIPNTEAFF
CDR3nt: TGTGCCAGCAGCACAATCCCGAACACTGAAGCTTTCTTT
abundance: -
d_gene: -
v_gene: TRBV7-9
j_gene: TRBJ1-1

CDR3aa: CSAETRDIQYF
CDR3nt: TGCAGTGCCGAAACTAGAGACATTCAGTACTTC
abundance: -
d_gene: -
v_gene: TRBV20-1
j_gene: TRBJ2-4

CDR3aa: CASSSLGTGGFETQYF
CDR3nt: TGCGCCAGCAGCTCGTTGGGGACAGGGGGCTTTGAGACCCAGTACTTC
abundance: -
d_gene: TRBD1
v_gene: TRBV5-1
j_gene: TRBJ2-5

CDR3aa: CASRRSRATTYNEQFF
CDR3nt: TGTGCCAGCAGAAGAAGCAGGGCAACCACTTACAATGAGCAGTTCTTC
abundance: -
d_gene: -
v_gene: TRBV2
j_gene: TRBJ2-1

CDR3aa: CASSSRLVNTGELFF
CDR3nt: TGTGCCAGCAGCTCCCGACTAGTGAACACCGGGGAGCTGTTTTTT
abundance: -
d_gene: -
v_gene: TRBV7-9
j_gene: TRBJ2-2

CDR3aa: CASSLRRPVGKAFF
CDR3nt: TGTGCCAGCAGCCTAAGACGCCCTGTCGGGAAAGCTTTCTTT
abundance: -
d_gene: -
v_gene: TRBV7-3
j_gene: TRBJ1-1

CDR3aa: CASSLRRTGGGYEQYF
CDR3nt: TGTGCCAGCAGCTTAAGGAGGACAGGGGGCGGCTACGAGCAGTACTTC
abundance: -
d_gene: TRBD1
v_gene: TRBV7-9
j_gene: TRBJ2-7

CDR3aa: CASSTGTGGANTGELFF
CDR3nt: TGTGCCAGTAGTACCGGGACAGGGGGCGCGAACACCGGGGAGCTGTTTTTT
abundance: -
d_gene: TRBD1
v_gene: TRBV19
j_gene: TRBJ2-2

CDR3aa: CASSEARQGRYGYTF
CDR3nt: TGTGCCAGCAGTGAAGCGCGACAGGGGCGCTATGGCTACACCTTC
abundance: -
d_gene: TRBD1
v_gene: TRBV6-1
j_gene: TRBJ1-2

CDR3aa: CASSFMDSANTGELFF
CDR3nt: TGTGCCAGCAGCTTCATGGACAGCGCGAACACCGGGGAGCTGTTTTTT
abundance: once
d_gene: -
v_gene: TRBV7-3
j_gene: TRBJ2-2

CDR3aa: CASSPVNTYEQYF
CDR3nt: TGTGCCAGCAGTCCCGTAAATACCTACGAGCAGTACTTC
abundance: -
d_gene: -
v_gene: TRBV28
j_gene: TRBJ2-7

CDR3aa: CASSLKEDYGYTF
CDR3nt: TGTGCCAGCTCCCTGAAGGAGGACTATGGCTACACCTTC
abundance: -
d_gene: -
v_gene: TRBV18
j_gene: TRBJ1-2

CDR3aa: CASSKLAGTYNEQFF
CDR3nt: TGTGCCAGCAGTAAACTAGCGGGGACCTACAATGAGCAGTTCTTC
abundance: -
d_gene: TRBD2
v_gene: TRBV6-4
j_gene: TRBJ2-1